The 21 T cell receptor beta chains given below trace back to one sample, sequenced in a study of blood T cell repertoires in COVID-19. The table came from immunoSEQ multiplex PCR; TCRdb's copy has only in-frame clones and leaves some out. The top ten clones hold 1.5% to 2% of a sample with about 300,000 clones, about nine tenths of them seen once. The sample taken for sequencing was peripheral blood. These receptor sequences come from a woman aged 25 to 39 with COVID-19, enrolled during active disease.

The V call is TRBV7-2, the J call TRBJ2-3; 7 nucleotides line up with TRBD2. The CDR3 extends over 16 amino acids. Per germline, CDR1 SGHTA and CDR2 FQGNSA. V lost 1 base and J lost 2; bases outside the gene matches: 6. The CDR3 DNA reads as TGTGCCAGCAGCTTAGGGGCGGGACTAACCACAGATACGCAGTATTTT. This codes for CASSLGAGLTTDTQYF. Based on the CDR3 plus reference TRBV7-2 and TRBJ2-3, the full variable domain is GAGVSQSPSNKVTEKGKDVELRCDPISGHTALYWYRQSLGQGLEFLIYFQGNSAPDKSGLPSDRFSAERTGGSVSTLTIQRTQQEDSAVYLCASSLGAGLTTDTQYFGPGTRLTVL.

The chain uses TRBV7-8 and TRBJ2-1, with TRBD2 matching over 14 bases. With 4 bases clipped from V and 12 bases from J, the junction kept 11 bases outside the gene matches. Germline V lookup: CDR1 SGHVS, CDR2 FQNEAQ. CDR3 length: 16 residues. The CDR3 region has the DNA TGTGCCAGCAGCTATACCGGGACTAGCGGGGGCAGGGGGCAGTTCTTC. This encodes CASSYTGTSGGRGQFF.

In this sample, this clone turned up many times. This chain connects TRBV5-6 to TRBJ1-1; no clear D. Trimming took 0 bases from V and 1 from J, leaving 7 bases between them. The CDR3 is 14 amino acids. The germline gives CDR1 SGHDT, CDR2 YYEEEE. CDR3 nucleotide sequence: TGTGCCAGCAGCTTGGTGGCCGCGAACACTGAAGCTTTCTTT. This codes for CASSLVAANTEAFF.

The chain combines TRBV28 with TRBJ2-3, with a possible D match to TRBD1 (7 bases). This CDR3 is 14 amino acids long. Germline-derived CDR1 and CDR2 are MDHEN and SYDVKM. V shed 6 bases and J shed 4 bases, with 14 bases lying between them. In DNA, the CDR3 is TGTGCCAGCAGCCAGGGGGGTGGAGCAGATACGCAGTATTTT. It codes for CASSQGGGADTQYF.

The gene calls are TRBV18 and TRBJ1-1; TRBD1 aligns across 11 bases. The V gene's germline CDR1 is KGHSH and CDR2 LQKENI. There are 15 residues in the CDR3. The V gene end was trimmed by 3 bases and the J gene end by 7 bases; junction bases not matched to a gene: 7. CDR3 amino acids: CASSPLGQGVDEAFF. CDR3 sequence (DNA): TGTGCCAGCTCACCGCTGGGACAGGGGGTAGATGAAGCTTTCTTT. Full variable domain (rest looked up from reference TRBV18 and TRBJ1-1): NAGVMQNPRHLVRRRGQEARLRCSPMKGHSHVYWYRQLPEEGLKFMVYLQKENIIDESGMPKERFSAEFPKEGPSILRIQQVVRGDSAAYFCASSPLGQGVDEAFFGQGTRLTVV.

As concerns this clone: The junction does not match germline at one end; this may be a read error. The V call is TRBV6-6, the J call TRBJ1-3, with unresolved D. CDR1 and CDR2 (germline): MNHNY, SVGAGI (reference sequence). This CDR3 contains 9 residues. CDR3 nucleotides: TGTGCCAGCACTTACGCCAGGTATTTT. As protein: CASTYARYF.

The chain carries TRBV4-3 and TRBJ2-1; possibly TRBD2 for D (6 bases). CDR1 and CDR2 from the germline V gene are LGHNA and YSLEER. Trimming pared 0 bases from V and 1 base from J, leaving 13 bases between. This CDR3 comprises 17 residues. CDR3 coding DNA: TGCGCCAGCAGCCAAGATCCCCCTAGCGTTTCCTACAATGAGCAGTTCTTC. It codes for CASSQDPPSVSYNEQFF.

The rearrangement uses TRBV24-1 and TRBJ2-1; TRBD1 agrees at 9 bases. This CDR3 has 15 residues. CDR1 and CDR2 (germline): KGHDR, SFDVKD. After removal of 3 bases from V and 6 bases from J, the junction contained 5 bases not matched to a gene. CDR3 region: CATSDPGQGSNEQFF. Here the CDR3 DNA reads TGTGCCACCAGTGATCCGGGACAGGGTTCCAATGAGCAGTTCTTC.

The chain joins TRBV6-5 to TRBJ1-2; D is undetermined. The CDR3 is 12 amino acids. The ends were cut back, 9 bases at V and 7 bases at J, with 15 bases in the middle. Germline values: CDR1 MNHEY, CDR2 SVGAGI. In nucleotides, the CDR3 is TGTGCCAGTACCTCCGAGGGCTTTGGCTACACCTTC. As protein: CASTSEGFGYTF.

The J gene is TRBJ2-7, the V gene TRBV7-2; D unresolved. CDR1 SGHTA and CDR2 FQGNSA come from the germline V gene. The CDR3 sequence is 14 residues long. Trimming removed 7 bases from V and 2 bases from J, with 15 bases in between. Here the CDR3 DNA reads TGTGCCAGCACCCCTTTGGCGGTAGCCTACGAGCAGTACTTC. This codes for CASTPLAVAYEQYF.

The CDR3: CASSPMTGGAENSPLHF. CDR3 in DNA: TGTGCCAGTAGTCCCATGACAGGGGGTGCCGAGAATTCACCCCTCCACTTT. The V and J genes are TRBV19 and TRBJ1-6; TRBD1 matches at 9 bases. Looked up from germline, CDR1 is LNHDA and CDR2 is SQIVND (reference sequence). The length of the CDR3 is 17 residues. After removal of 5 bases from V and 7 bases from J, the junction contained 12 bases not matched to a gene.

For the CDR3, the DNA is TGTGCCAGCAGCCCTAGCTCTAGCGGGGCGCGGCGGGTCGAGCAGTTCTTC. This sequence encodes CASSPSSSGARRVEQFF. The rearrangement uses TRBV4-2 and TRBJ2-1; 9 bases line up with TRBD2. The germline gives CDR1 LGHNA, CDR2 YNFKEQ. The CDR3 has 17 residues. J was trimmed by 10 bases and V by 4 bases; bases with no gene match: 17.

This clone was seen a single time. J is TRBJ2-1 and V is TRBV11-3; 11 positions match TRBD1. There are 14 residues in the CDR3. The trim removed 1 base at V and 8 bases at J, leaving 1 base unmatched. Per the germline V gene, CDR1 is SGHNT and CDR2 is YENEEA. Written as DNA, the CDR3 is TGTGCCAGCAGCTTAGGGACAGGGGGCTATGAGCAGTTCTTC. Protein product: CASSLGTGGYEQFF.

This clone came up once. CDR3 DNA sequence: TGTGCCAGCAGTTCAATAGCGGGGGCCTACAATGAGCAGTTCTTC. It specifies CASSSIAGAYNEQFF. The rearrangement links TRBV6-5 to TRBJ2-1; 9 bases align to TRBD2. The V and J ends lost 4 bases and 2 bases, in that order; junction bases with no gene match: 3. CDR3 length: 15 residues. The germline gives CDR1 MNHEY, CDR2 SVGAGI.

The chain combines TRBV10-3 with TRBJ2-1; 13 positions match TRBD2. The CDR3 runs 15 residues. The germline gives CDR1 ENHRY, CDR2 SYGVKD. V dropped 6 bases and J dropped 6; count of bases not matched to a gene: 5. CDR3 DNA sequence: TGTGCCATCAGCCCGACTAGCGGGGGGATCAATGAGCAGTTCTTC. Translated: CAISPTSGGINEQFF.

The rearrangement links TRBV5-1 to TRBJ2-3; 8 nucleotides match TRBD2. Trimming cost V 4 bases and J 2 bases; bases outside gene matches: 15. The germline CDR1 and CDR2 sequences are SGHRS and YFSETQ. There are 18 residues in the CDR3. This CDR3 is CASSPWERAGGPTDTQYF. For the CDR3, the DNA is TGCGCCAGCAGCCCCTGGGAAAGGGCGGGGGGACCCACAGATACGCAGTATTTT.

The chain is built from TRBV14 and TRBJ2-1, with a possible D match to TRBD1 (5 bases). The CDR3 totals 12 residues. V lost 4 bases and J 15 bases, leaving 16 bases between the germline ends. The germline CDR1 and CDR2 sequences are SGHDN and FVKESK. CDR3 protein: CASSPSGYPRFF. As DNA, the CDR3 is TGTGCCAGCAGCCCGTCAGGGTACCCTCGGTTCTTC. Full variable domain (remainder filled in from reference TRBV14 and TRBJ2-1): EAGVTQFPSHSVIEKGQTVTLRCDPISGHDNLYWYRRVMGKEIKFLLHFVKESKQDESGMPNNRFLAERTGGTYSTLKVQPAELEDSGVYFCASSPSGYPRFFGPGTRLTVL.

The chain combines TRBV3-1 (or the pseudogene TRBV3-2) with TRBJ1-6; TRBD1 matches at 7 bases. The V gene's germline CDR1 is LGHDT and CDR2 YNNKEL (reference sequence). The V gene end was trimmed by 4 bases and the J gene end by 6 bases; junction bases not matched to a gene: 9. This CDR3 contains 16 residues. DNA for the CDR3: TGTGCCAGCAGCCCCTCAGGGGGAATCGGTAATTCACCCCTCCACTTT. Its translation: CASSPSGGIGNSPLHF.

This chain connects TRBV4-1 to TRBJ2-3, with D unresolved. The germline gives CDR1 MGHRA, CDR2 YSYEKL. The CDR3 is 12 amino acids. With 3 bases removed from V and 3 bases from J, the gap between germline ends came to 4 bases. The CDR3 DNA reads as TGCGCCAGCAGCCAGGAGACAGATACGCAGTATTTT. Translating it yields CASSQETDTQYF.

The chain uses TRBV6-2 or TRBV6-3 and TRBJ1-2; D possibly corresponds to TRBD1 (6 bases). V was shortened by 4 bases and J by 4 bases, with 10 bases between the two germline ends. This CDR3 region has 13 residues. Germline V lookup: CDR1 MNHEY, CDR2 SVGEGT. As DNA, the CDR3 is TGTGCCAGCAGTTCAGACAGGCGCTATGGCTACACCTTC. It yields the protein CASSSDRRYGYTF.

The chain employs TRBV9 and TRBJ1-5, with 7 bases fitting TRBD1. V shed 3 bases and J 0 bases; nucleotides not matched to a gene: 6. The CDR3 covers 16 residues. Per germline, CDR1 SGDLS and CDR2 YYNGEE. DNA of the CDR3: TGTGCCAGCAGCGCTGGGACAGACAATAGCAATCAGCCCCAGCATTTT. Its protein is CASSAGTDNSNQPQHF.